This T cell receptor (beta chain) was sequenced for a study of cytomegalovirus exposure and HLA in healthy donors. Comments on this clone: The junction departs from the called germline gene at one end, perhaps through a read error.

The CDR3 sequence is 16 residues long. In germline, CDR1 is SEHNR, CDR2 FQNEAQ (reference sequence). It was with 60 Vbeta and 13 Jbeta primers that the PCR ran. Clones were read by immunoSEQ multiplex PCR, and TCRdb kept only the in-frame ones, dropping some. The data show roughly 150,000 clones, with approximately 71% seen just once and 5.4% held by the top ten. This sequence originates from a young woman in good health and CMV-seropositive. The chain uses TRBV7-9 and TRBJ1-2; D perhaps matches TRBD1 (5 bases). Sequenced material: PBMCs. CDR3 in DNA: TGTTCCAGCAGCTCTGACGACACGTACAGGAGCTATGGCTACACCTTC. Protein product: CSSSSDDTYRSYGYTF. The variable domain in full, with the rest retrieved from reference TRBV7-9 and TRBJ1-2, is DTGVSQNPRHKITKRGQNVTFRCDPISEHNRLYWYRQTLGQGPEFLTYFQNEAQLEKSRLLSDRFSAERPKGSFSTLEIQRTEQGDSAMYLCSSSSDDTYRSYGYTFGSGTRLTVV.